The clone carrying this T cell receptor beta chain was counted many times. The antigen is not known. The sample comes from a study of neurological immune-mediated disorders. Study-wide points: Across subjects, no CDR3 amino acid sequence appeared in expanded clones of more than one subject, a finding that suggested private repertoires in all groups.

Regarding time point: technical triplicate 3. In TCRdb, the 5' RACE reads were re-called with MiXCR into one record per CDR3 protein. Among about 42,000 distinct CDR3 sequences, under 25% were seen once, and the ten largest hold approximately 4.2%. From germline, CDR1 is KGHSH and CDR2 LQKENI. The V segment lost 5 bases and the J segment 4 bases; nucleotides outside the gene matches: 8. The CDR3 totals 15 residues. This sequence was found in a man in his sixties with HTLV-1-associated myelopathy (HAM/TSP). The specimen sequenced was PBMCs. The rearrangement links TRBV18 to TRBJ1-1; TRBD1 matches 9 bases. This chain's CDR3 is CASSTGQGSVTEAFF. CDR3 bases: TGTGCCAGCTCAACCGGACAGGGGTCTGTCACTGAAGCTTTCTTT.